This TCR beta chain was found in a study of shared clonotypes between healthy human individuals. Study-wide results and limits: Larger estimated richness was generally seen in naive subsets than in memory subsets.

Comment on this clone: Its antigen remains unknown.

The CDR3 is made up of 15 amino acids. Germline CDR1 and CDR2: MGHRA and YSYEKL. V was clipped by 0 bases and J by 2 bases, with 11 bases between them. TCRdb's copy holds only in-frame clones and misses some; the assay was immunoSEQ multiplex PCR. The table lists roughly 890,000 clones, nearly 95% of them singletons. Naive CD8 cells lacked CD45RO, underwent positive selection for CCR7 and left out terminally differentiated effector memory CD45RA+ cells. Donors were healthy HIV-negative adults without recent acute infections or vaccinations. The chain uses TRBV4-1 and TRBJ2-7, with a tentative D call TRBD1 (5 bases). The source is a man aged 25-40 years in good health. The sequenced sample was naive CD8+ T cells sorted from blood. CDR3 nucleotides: TGCGCCAGCAGCCAAGAGCAGGCAGGGCCCTACGAGCAGTACTTC. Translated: CASSQEQAGPYEQYF.